This T cell receptor beta chain is drawn from a study of blood T cell repertoires in COVID-19 (TCRdb year 2020). Describing the broader study: Samples from collaborators originated in the United States, Italy and Spain and spanned both the acute and convalescent phases of COVID-19. The prospective study material was composed of cDNA or gDNA derived from T cells, B-cell-depleted T cells, or PBMCs. The dataset comprised deeply sampled blood TCRbeta repertoires from subjects exposed to, actively infected with, or recovered from COVID-19. A freely available public database, intended as a resource for researchers studying the immune response to SARS-CoV-2, is where the repertoires were released. Samples came from the ongoing ImmuneRACE study (first 160 participants) plus 1,254 subjects from 6 global collaborators. The sample metadata nearly always contained a de-identified subject ID, COVID-19 status, age in years and sex. HLA class I and class II types, where available, came from metadata supplied by the sample provider rather than from assay-based typing.

A second Seattle source provided samples from volunteer blood donors who had recovered from COVID-19. Whole blood was collected in K2EDTA tubes by collaborating institutions according to the institutions' own protocols. For TCRbeta analysis, collaborators shipped samples in one of three forms: frozen whole blood, isolated PBMCs, or DNA extracted from either of those sample types. Notes on this clone: No cognate antigen has been identified for it. No base quality values were provided; no much bigger clone lies one nucleotide off.

The CDR1 and CDR2 encoded by the germline V gene are MGHRA and YSYEKL. For this chain, trimming is 1 base at the V end and 4 bases at the J end, and the number of junction bases without a gene match is 7. There are 16 amino acids in the CDR3, from cysteine to phenylalanine inclusive. The entry retains the CDR3 DNA only, 48 bases that are in frame from base 1. TCRbeta CDR3 regions were amplified from genomic DNA using the immunoSEQ Assay, a bias-controlled multiplex PCR. On the authors' methods: The number of nucleated cells in each sample was estimated from the amplification of reference gene primers within the assay. To quantify the absolute abundance of each unique TCRbeta CDR3 rearrangement, sequence reads were collapsed and filtered. For each sample, productive Simpson clonality was calculated as the square root of Simpson's diversity index across productive rearrangements. TCRdb provides this immuneACCESS table in a form limited to in-frame rearrangements. Some clones are lacking; in checked studies, under half of them reflect an unresolved V gene, and why the rest are absent is not known. The V and J calls and clone size come from that table; D and trimming were worked out from the DNA. This sample has about 220,000 clones in its table, and roughly 84% of those were observed once. 2.9% of the sample rests with the top ten.

What the work shows at the level of the full study, not this receptor alone: Clinical and demographic metadata were provided uncurated, with the amount varying by source and participant.

This receptor chain uses TRBV4-1 and TRBJ2-5; 9 nucleotides in the junction match TRBD1. The sample taken for sequencing was peripheral blood. The receptor was isolated from a man aged 50-59 years who had recovered from COVID-19. Here the CDR3 is given as CASSQGSRQGGETQYF. In nucleotides, the sequence is TGCGCCAGCAGCCAAGGAAGCCGACAGGGGGGAGAGACCCAGTACTTC.